This T cell receptor (beta chain) was captured in a study of T cells in Graves' hyperthyroidism and ophthalmopathy (dated by TCRdb to the late 2010s). Looking at the study overall: Peripheral blood was sampled at the time of initial diagnosis, prior to any treatment. TCR V-J signatures able to tell the groups apart were searched for in a discovery cohort of about a hundred patients, of whom over 40 had Graves' ophthalmopathy and 57 had stable Graves' hyperthyroidism. Prospective prediction of ophthalmopathy was tested in an independent validation cohort consisting of under 20 hyperthyroidism patients and around 16 patients who later progressed to ophthalmopathy. The 75 to 100 discovery patients were randomly split 7:3 into training and test sets. In roughly six Graves' hyperthyroidism patients, the study also compared T-cell repertoires from thyroid tissue with T-cell repertoires from blood. Once sampling was done, hyperthyroidism patients were given methimazole at a starting dose of 30 mg daily, whereas ophthalmopathy patients were given high-dose intravenous methylprednisolone. According to the paper, TCR Vbeta CDR3 sequencing was carried out on about 140 peripheral blood samples, which came from under 50 ophthalmopathy, around 74 hyperthyroidism and approximately 17 progressor patients. Findings and caveats that apply to the study as a whole: Most expanded thyroid clonotypes (frequency above 0.001) were also detected in blood, suggesting blood repertoires may reflect thyroid immune responses. No statistical method was used to fix the sample size in advance, and group allocation was not hidden from the investigators. In validation, the model predicted progression to ophthalmopathy a median of 6.5 months before onset, with approximately 70% sensitivity and roughly 73% specificity. Ophthalmopathy was separated from stable hyperthyroidism by a 13 V-J signature model, with approximately 90% sensitivity and 81% to 82% specificity obtained in cross-validation and 80%/75% obtained in testing.

This clonotype was seen a few times. Its antigen specificity is not known. The sample holds no much larger clone one base away, and base qualities are not on file. CDR1 and CDR2 (MNHEY, SVGEGT) derive from the germline V gene. From the cysteine through the phenylalanine, the CDR3 covers 15 amino acids. The retained sequence is limited to the CDR3, 45 bases, with the frame set at the first base. The junction carries 16 bases between V and J, which are trimmed by 6 bases and 2 bases respectively. The TCR beta CDR3 regions were amplified from the RNA transcripts. The first round of RT-PCR for the TCR CDR3 was performed with the HTBI primer set and the Qiagen OneStep RT-PCR kit. A second multiplex PCR round built the libraries, followed by size selection and purification. Paired-end sequencing of the libraries was performed with 100 bp reads on an Illumina HiSeq2000. Under the source paper's analysis protocol: SOAPnuke was used to process the raw data, throwing out any read that contained adapters or uncalled bases, had a mean Phred below 15, or lacked an exact constant-primer or identifier match. COPE v1.2.5 was used to merge the high-quality paired reads, and each unique nucleotide sequence was defined as a clonotype. MiTCR v1.1 was used to align clonotypes to the IMGT TRBV, TRBD and TRBJ reference segments. The analysis was restricted to V-J combinations with a frequency above 0.0001, which together covered 99% to 99.2% of the repertoires. The TCS score was defined as the ratio of F50 (clonal expansion) to E x V (chaos), calculated using BLOSUM62-based TCRdist between CDR3 peptides within each V-J. Welch's t-statistics and random forest reduced roughly 530 V-J features to 10 to 15, which were used in a naive Bayes classifier (R e1071). Through fastp at Q25 and MiXCR, TCRdb rebuilt clones from the public reads, retaining in-frame beta chains. Records with the same CDR3 protein are collapsed into one entry carrying the most frequent genes and DNA. Clone size and V and J calls follow TCRdb, not the original study. The sample table holds fewer than 700,000 distinct CDR3 sequences, of which about 17% were seen once. The ten biggest clones cover approximately 3.9% of the sample.

Stable Graves' hyperthyroidism was defined as the absence of progression to ophthalmopathy over 18 months of follow-up. Hyperthyroidism patients were newly diagnosed, had a disease duration of under 2 months, and were aged 18 to 65 years. Any patient with an uncontrolled infection, another autoimmune disease, pregnancy or lactation was excluded. Diagnoses were established on the basis of clinical symptoms, serum thyroxine and TRAb, thyroid ultrasound, and orbital computed tomography. PBMCs were separated from roughly 9.6 ml of fresh peripheral blood using Ficoll-Paque density gradient centrifugation. Total RNA was extracted using Trizol reagent, and RNA quality was assessed on an Agilent 2100 Bioanalyzer.

The chain employs TRBV6-2 or TRBV6-3 and TRBJ1-2; the D gene is not confidently resolved. The sequence was obtained from a woman aged 25 to 39 with Graves' hyperthyroidism. The sequencing input was blood. The DNA reads TGTGCCAGCAGCCCCGAGCGGGATTTGAACTATGGCTACACCTTC. It specifies CASSPERDLNYGYTF.